This passage covers 28 T cell receptor beta chains from one sample sequenced in a study of T cells after yellow fever vaccination. From the 5' RACE reads, TCRdb called clonotypes with MiXCR, one entry per CDR3 protein. The sample shows 300,000 to 400,000 distinct CDR3 sequences, approximately 12% of them seen only once. The sample was CD4+ T cells sorted from PBMCs, taken 15 days after the yellow fever booster vaccination. All receptors come from a man in his late teens or twenties who received the YFV17D yellow fever vaccine.

CDR3 protein: CASSLWLGGAGVGTEAFF. The CDR3 DNA reads as TGTGCCAGCAGCTTATGGCTTGGTGGGGCAGGGGTGGGGACTGAAGCTTTCTTT. J is TRBJ1-1 and V is TRBV11-2, with a weak D call TRBD1 (6 bases). V shed 2 bases and J shed 5 bases, with 24 bases lying between them. CDR1 and CDR2 (germline): SGHAT, FQNNGV. This CDR3 comprises 18 residues.

This clonotype was observed at least ten times. The V call is TRBV27, the J call TRBJ2-3, with 10 bases aligning to TRBD2. CDR1 and CDR2 (germline): MNHEY, SMNVEV (reference sequence). The CDR3 length is 16 residues. The V segment lost 3 bases and the J segment 0 bases; nucleotides outside the gene matches: 3. The CDR3 nucleotides are TGTGCCAGCAGTTTGGGTAGCGGGGGGAGCACAGATACGCAGTATTTT. Its protein product is CASSLGSGGSTDTQYF.

The CDR3 reads CASSFNRFQETQYF. As DNA, the CDR3 is TGTGCCAGCAGCTTTAACAGATTTCAAGAGACCCAGTACTTC. The V gene is TRBV7-2, the J gene TRBJ2-5; no clear D. Looked up from germline, CDR1 is SGHTA and CDR2 is FQGNSA. V gave up 3 bases and J gave up 2 bases, with 10 bases separating them. The CDR3 contains 14 residues.

The CDR3 DNA reads TGTGCCAGCAGGGGTTCGGCTGGAAACACCATATATTTT. This gives the protein CASRGSAGNTIYF. The J gene is TRBJ1-3, the V gene TRBV2; D unresolved. The V gene lost 6 bases and the J gene lost 2 bases, with 8 bases spanning the gap. Germline CDR1 and CDR2: SNHLY and FYNNEI. The CDR3 runs 13 residues.

V and J are TRBV20-1 and TRBJ2-3; D gene unclear. The CDR3 has 14 amino acids. Germline CDR1 reads DFQATT; CDR2 reads SNEGSKA (reference sequence). The V end was cut by 0 bases, the J end by 1 base, with 8 bases between. CDR3 sequence: CSAREEGRTDTQYF. The DNA of the CDR3 is TGCAGTGCTAGAGAAGAAGGACGCACAGATACGCAGTATTTT.

There are many counts of this clonotype. This chain links TRBV5-6 with TRBJ2-7, with TRBD2 matching 8 bases. Per germline, CDR1 SGHDT and CDR2 YYEEEE. The length of the CDR3 is 13 residues. This chain's CDR3 is CASSLKGLAKLGV. The CDR3 bases are TGTGCCAGCAGCTTGAAAGGACTAGCAAAACTCGGAGTC.

This clonotype was seen only a few times. The CDR3 here is CASSHLDSNYGYTF. In DNA, the CDR3 is TGTGCCAGCAGCCACCTGGACAGCAACTATGGCTACACCTTC. This chain joins TRBV3-1 and TRBJ1-2; weak D call: TRBD1 (6 bases). This CDR3 has 14 amino acids. Per the germline V gene, CDR1 is LGHDT and CDR2 is YNNKEL (reference sequence). The ends were cut back, 3 bases at V and 2 bases at J, with 10 bases in the middle. The full variable domain, with the rest looked up from reference TRBV3-1 and TRBJ1-2, is DTAVSQTPKYLVTQMGNDKSIKCEQNLGHDTMYWYKQDSKKFLKIMFSYNNKELIINETVPNRFSPKSPDKAHLNLHINSLELGDSAVYFCASSHLDSNYGYTFGSGTRLTVV.

V gene TRBV4-1 combines with J gene TRBJ2-3; D unresolved. The CDR3 runs to 16 residues. Looked up from germline, CDR1 is MGHRA and CDR2 is YSYEKL. V lost 3 bases, J lost 2 bases, and 15 bases lay in between. The CDR3 region has the DNA TGCGCCAGCAGCCAGAACGTCGAGTACTCCACAGATACGCAGTATTTT. Translation: CASSQNVEYSTDTQYF.

To note about this clonotype: A much larger clone differs by one base, so this may be a read error. The chain is built from TRBV7-9 and TRBJ1-5, with D tentatively TRBD1 (5 bases). Trimming cost V 2 bases and J 7 bases, with 9 bases left between them. In germline, CDR1 is SEHNR, CDR2 FQNEAQ (reference sequence). CDR3 length: 13 amino acids. CDR3 region: CASSLWGDQPQHF. The DNA for the CDR3 is TGTGCCAGCAGCTTATGGGGGGACCAGCCCCAGCATTTT.

This clonotype was recorded many times. The chain joins TRBV28 to TRBJ1-2; D is undetermined. Germline-derived CDR1 and CDR2 are MDHEN and SYDVKM. The ends were cut back, 7 bases at V and 5 bases at J, with 11 bases in the middle. This CDR3 is 12 amino acids long. The CDR3 region is CASTKQHYGYTF. CDR3 in DNA: TGTGCCAGCACTAAACAGCATTATGGCTACACCTTC.

This clonotype was observed a handful of times. The J gene is TRBJ1-2, the V gene TRBV29-1, with 10 positions matching TRBD1. Trimming cost V 4 bases and J 6 bases; bases outside gene matches: 5. Germline lookup yields CDR1 SQVTM and CDR2 ANQGSEA. The CDR3 runs to 13 residues. CDR3 loop: CSVAGTGDHGYTF. The CDR3 nucleotides are TGCAGCGTTGCCGGGACAGGGGACCATGGCTACACCTTC.

V gene TRBV19 combines with J gene TRBJ2-1; D gene uncertain. The CDR3 is 11 residues long. Germline assignment: CDR1 LNHDA and CDR2 SQIVND (reference sequence). V was clipped by 11 bases and J by 2 bases, with 7 bases between them. CDR3 amino acids: CASATYNEQFF. DNA for the CDR3: TGTGCCTCCGCAACCTACAATGAGCAGTTCTTC.

The gene calls are TRBV27 and TRBJ1-5; D perhaps matches TRBD1 (5 bases). The germline V gene has CDR1 MNHEY and CDR2 SMNVEV (reference sequence). Trimming removed 0 bases from V and 8 bases from J, with 14 bases in between. This CDR3 comprises 15 residues. Written as DNA, the CDR3 is TGTGCCAGCAGTTTATCTCCGCGGGGCTTGGAGCCCCAGCATTTT. Its translation is CASSLSPRGLEPQHF.

This clonotype appeared many times. The chain recombines TRBV7-6 with TRBJ2-3; D remains unclear. With 5 bases removed from V and 7 bases from J, the gap between germline ends came to 16 bases. Germline CDR1 SGHVS, CDR2 FNYEAQ. This CDR3 contains 14 residues. Written as DNA, the CDR3 is TGTGCCAGCAGCGCGCCCTCCAGCAGTAATACGCAGTATTTT. It is translated as CASSAPSSSNTQYF.

There are a few counts of this clonotype. This chain connects TRBV12-3 or TRBV12-4 to TRBJ1-5, with a tentative D call TRBD1 (5 bases). This CDR3 contains 13 residues. V shed 4 bases and J shed 3 bases, with 7 bases lying between them. As DNA, the CDR3 is TGTGCCAGCAGTTCAGGGTACAATCAGCCCCAGCATTTT. As protein: CASSSGYNQPQHF.

This clonotype was observed a few times. The V call is TRBV3-1, the J call TRBJ1-2, with D perhaps matching TRBD1 (5 bases). Germline CDR1 LGHDT, CDR2 YNNKEL (reference sequence). Trimming pared 0 bases from V and 7 bases from J, leaving 21 bases between. The CDR3 has 17 amino acids. CDR3 residues: CASSQEGVAGTAGGYTF. In DNA form, the CDR3 reads TGTGCCAGCAGCCAAGAAGGGGTAGCAGGAACTGCGGGTGGCTACACCTTC.

This clonotype was found a few times. The rearrangement uses TRBV9 and TRBJ1-6; D is unresolved. Per germline, CDR1 SGDLS and CDR2 YYNGEE. V was cut by 3 bases and J by 7 bases, with 8 bases left in between. The CDR3 contains 13 residues. The DNA of the CDR3 is TGTGCCAGCAGCGACGGGGAAAATTCACCCCTCCACTTT. Its translation is CASSDGENSPLHF.

The table lists this clonotype with a few counts. The gene calls are TRBV20-1 and TRBJ1-1; D possibly corresponds to TRBD1 (5 bases). Germline lookup yields CDR1 DFQATT and CDR2 SNEGSKA (reference sequence). The CDR3 consists of 12 residues. Trimming left V 3 bases short and J 10 bases short, with 15 bases between. CDR3 nucleotide sequence: TGCAGTGCTAGTTGGGCAGGGCAGAGAGCTTTCTTT. Protein product: CSASWAGQRAFF.

The genes are TRBV18 and TRBJ2-7, with TRBD2 as a possible D gene (6 bases). CDR1 and CDR2 (germline): KGHSH, LQKENI. The V end lost 2 bases, the J end lost 3 bases, and 17 bases lay between the germline ends. This CDR3 comprises 16 residues. The CDR3 coding sequence is TGTGCCAGCTCACCATTCCCCGGAGATAGCGGCTACGAGCAGTACTTC. Translated: CASSPFPGDSGYEQYF. The complete variable domain, with remaining parts taken from reference TRBV18 and TRBJ2-7, reads NAGVMQNPRHLVRRRGQEARLRCSPMKGHSHVYWYRQLPEEGLKFMVYLQKENIIDESGMPKERFSAEFPKEGPSILRIQQVVRGDSAAYFCASSPFPGDSGYEQYFGPGTRLTVT.

This chain uses TRBV7-2 with TRBJ2-5; D uncertain. The V and J ends lost 5 bases and 2 bases respectively, with 15 bases between them. The germline V gene has CDR1 SGHTA and CDR2 FQGNSA. The CDR3 contains 15 residues. This chain's CDR3 is CASSPPGATQETQYF. The CDR3 DNA reads as TGTGCCAGCAGCCCCCCAGGAGCAACTCAAGAGACCCAGTACTTC.

The chain combines TRBV28 with TRBJ2-1; D ambiguous. The germline V gene encodes CDR1 MDHEN and CDR2 SYDVKM. Between the trimmed V and J ends, which lost 6 bases and 7 bases, there was a span of 19 bases. CDR3 length: 15 residues. The CDR3 spells CASSLSGSSENEQFF. DNA of the CDR3: TGTGCCAGCAGCCTTAGTGGATCGTCAGAGAATGAGCAGTTCTTC.

The gene calls are TRBV20-1 and TRBJ2-2; 7 nucleotides match TRBD1. V lost 5 bases and J lost 0; bases outside the gene matches: 6. Germline V gene lookup returns CDR1 DFQATT and CDR2 SNEGSKA (reference sequence). The CDR3 contains 15 residues. CDR3 protein: CSARAGQANTGELFF. The CDR3 DNA is TGCAGTGCTCGAGCCGGACAGGCGAACACCGGGGAGCTGTTTTTT.

This clonotype was observed a few times. V and J are TRBV2 and TRBJ1-5; D perhaps matches TRBD1 (6 bases). The germline CDR1 and CDR2 sequences are SNHLY and FYNNEI. The CDR3 is 14 residues long. The ends were cut back, 6 bases at V and 2 bases at J, with 11 bases in the middle. CDR3 sequence: CASRQGLGNQPQHF. Written as DNA, the CDR3 is TGTGCCAGCAGACAGGGATTGGGCAATCAGCCCCAGCATTTT. Full variable domain (rest looked up from reference TRBV2 and TRBJ1-5): EPEVTQTPSHQVTQMGQEVILRCVPISNHLYFYWYRQILGQKVEFLVSFYNNEISEKSEIFDDQFSVERPDGSNFTLKIRSTKLEDSAMYFCASRQGLGNQPQHFGDGTRLSIL.

This clonotype was observed a few times. The chain has TRBV5-1 and TRBJ2-5; 11 nucleotides agree with TRBD2. This CDR3 has 16 amino acids. Germline assignment: CDR1 SGHRS and CDR2 YFSETQ. The ends lost 4 bases at V and 0 bases at J; junction bases unmatched: 5. The CDR3, as DNA: TGCGCCAGCAGCCGCGGGACTAGCGGACACCAAGAGACCCAGTACTTC. Translation gives CASSRGTSGHQETQYF.

There are many counts of this clonotype. The chain carries TRBV2 and TRBJ2-3; 9 positions agree with TRBD1. Germline loops: CDR1 SNHLY, CDR2 FYNNEI. The ends lost 3 bases at V and 1 base at J; junction bases unmatched: 2. The CDR3 runs 15 residues. CDR3 residues: CASSEGQGGTDTQYF. The DNA of the CDR3 is TGTGCCAGCAGTGAGGGACAGGGCGGCACAGATACGCAGTATTTT.

This chain uses TRBV5-1 with TRBJ2-6, with D possibly TRBD1 on 5 matching bases. Trimming took 3 bases from V and 2 from J, leaving 15 bases between them. From germline, CDR1 is SGHRS and CDR2 YFSETQ. This CDR3 is built from 17 residues. The CDR3 region is CASSSMLAGTGANVLTF. The CDR3 coding sequence is TGCGCCAGCAGCTCAATGCTGGCAGGGACTGGGGCCAACGTCCTGACTTTC.

In its sample, this clonotype was seen once. One junction end does not reproduce the germline sequence, and a read error may be involved. The chain uses TRBV5-1 and TRBJ2-1, with a tentative D call TRBD1 (6 bases). Per the germline V gene, CDR1 is SGHRS and CDR2 is YFSETQ. This CDR3 has 16 amino acids. CDR3 sequence reads: CASSSHRVLLHNDQFF. Written as DNA, the CDR3 is TGCGCCAGCAGCAGTCACAGGGTGCTCCTTCACAATGACCAGTTCTTC. The complete variable domain, with remaining parts taken from reference TRBV5-1 and TRBJ2-1, reads KAGVTQTPRYLIKTRGQQVTLSCSPISGHRSVSWYQQTPGQGLQFLFEYFSETQRNKGNFPGRFSGRQFSNSRSEMNVSTLELGDSALYLCASSSHRVLLHNDQFFGPGTRLTVL.

The table lists this clonotype with a few counts. The rearrangement links TRBV18 to TRBJ1-5; 8 bases align to TRBD1. The J segment lost 7 bases and the V segment lost 1 base, leaving 6 bases of the junction unmatched. The CDR3 is made up of 15 amino acids. Germline V CDR1 and CDR2: KGHSH, LQKENI. The CDR3 protein is CASSPQPTGAQPQHF. CDR3 bases: TGTGCCAGCTCACCACAACCGACAGGGGCCCAGCCCCAGCATTTT.